The 32 T cell receptor beta chains below were found in one sample sequenced in a study of T cell responses to AZD1222 COVID-19 vaccine. Sequencing was performed with immunoSEQ multiplex PCR; in TCRdb, only in-frame clones are kept and a portion is missing. The table has some 110,000 clones, 75% to 90% seen once. Sequences were derived from peripheral blood, sampled on day 0 of AZD1222 vaccination. These receptors originate from an adult in good health.

The chain couples TRBV16 to TRBJ1-5, with 9 bases that match TRBD1. This CDR3 has 14 amino acids. Unmatched junction bases numbered 2, after V lost 5 bases and J lost 3 bases. Germline assignment: CDR1 KGHSY and CDR2 FQNENV. The CDR3, as DNA: TGTGCCAGCAGCTGGGACAGGGACAATCAGCCCCAGCATTTT. Protein: CASSWDRDNQPQHF. The full variable domain, rest sourced from reference TRBV16 and TRBJ1-5, is GEEVAQTPKHLVRGEGQKAKLYCAPIKGHSYVFWYQQVLKNEFKFLISFQNENVFDETGMPKERFSAKCLPNSPCSLEIQATKLEDSAVYFCASSWDRDNQPQHFGDGTRLSIL.

The rearrangement uses TRBV12-5 and TRBJ2-1; D is tentatively TRBD1 or TRBD2 (5 bases each). Germline assignment: CDR1 LGHNT and CDR2 FRNRAP. This CDR3 has 14 amino acids. Trimming left V 1 base short and J 8 bases short, with 12 bases between. The CDR3 protein is CASGLGNGADEQFF. The CDR3 bases are TGTGCTAGTGGTTTGGGCAACGGGGCGGATGAGCAGTTCTTC.

The V and J genes are TRBV11-2 and TRBJ1-1; 7 bases align to TRBD1. The CDR3 is 12 amino acids. Germline loops: CDR1 SGHAT, CDR2 FQNNGV. Unmatched junction bases numbered 10, after V lost 7 bases and J lost 11 bases. The CDR3 sequence is CASTLGGTVAFF. CDR3 nucleotide sequence: TGTGCCAGCACCTTGGGCGGGACAGTGGCTTTCTTT.

In DNA, the CDR3 is TGTGCCAGCAGTTCCGGGAGTGGCAATCAGCCCCAGCATTTT. Translation: CASSSGSGNQPQHF. The rearrangement links TRBV7-9 to TRBJ1-5; D gene unclear. The CDR3 contains 14 residues. Germline CDR1 reads SEHNR; CDR2 reads FQNEAQ (reference sequence). V lost 6 bases and J 2 bases, leaving 11 bases between the germline ends.

This chain's CDR3 is CASSGTSGRSSYEQYF. In DNA form, the CDR3 reads TGTGCCAGCAGTGGGACTAGCGGGAGGAGCTCCTACGAGCAGTACTTC. The chain employs TRBV5-4 and TRBJ2-7; 15 bases line up with TRBD2. There are 16 residues in the CDR3. Trimming removed 5 bases from V and 0 bases from J; junction bases left unmatched: 3. The V gene's germline CDR1 is SGHNT and CDR2 YYREEE (reference sequence).

This rearrangement joins TRBV25-1 to TRBJ1-2; D not resolved. CDR3 length: 13 amino acids. Trimming took off 3 bases at V and 7 bases at J, with 12 bases between the two ends. Germline loops: CDR1 MGHDK, CDR2 SYGVNS. The DNA of the CDR3 is TGTGCCAGCAGTGACGGGGAATGGGGTGGCTACACCTTC. Translated: CASSDGEWGGYTF.

The CDR3 sequence: CASSLTGMNEKLFF. CDR3 in DNA: TGCGCCAGCAGCTTGACAGGGATGAATGAAAAACTGTTTTTT. The genes are TRBV5-1 and TRBJ1-4, with D possibly matching TRBD1 (6 bases). This CDR3 region has 14 residues. Trimming cost V 1 base and J 5 bases, with 9 bases left between them. Looked up from germline, CDR1 is SGHRS and CDR2 is YFSETQ.

The CDR3 DNA follows: TGTGCCAGCAGCTCTCGGACTACCTTGGGTGAGCAGTTCTTC. Translated, it gives CASSSRTTLGEQFF. The chain uses TRBV11-2 and TRBJ2-1, with D perhaps TRBD2 (6 bases). The CDR3 sequence is 14 residues long. In germline, CDR1 is SGHAT, CDR2 FQNNGV. V was shortened by 4 bases and J by 9 bases, with 16 bases between the two germline ends.

This clone has only a few counts. The chain couples TRBV18 to TRBJ1-1; D is perhaps TRBD1 (5 bases). The V end lost 8 bases, the J end lost 1 base, and 14 bases lay between the germline ends. Germline V lookup: CDR1 KGHSH, CDR2 LQKENI. The length of the CDR3 is 14 residues. This CDR3 is CASRSVGENTEAFF. The CDR3 DNA is TGTGCCAGCCGTTCGGTAGGGGAGAACACTGAAGCTTTCTTT.

The genes are TRBV12-3 or TRBV12-4 and TRBJ2-3; D uncertain. V lost 3 bases to trimming and J lost 1 base, with 5 bases between them. This CDR3 has 13 residues. Here the CDR3 DNA reads TGTGCCAGCAGTTTCGGAGGCACAGATACGCAGTATTTT. Protein product: CASSFGGTDTQYF.

The genes are TRBV27 and TRBJ2-5, with TRBD2 identical over 12 bases. The CDR3 has 17 residues. V was clipped by 0 bases and J by 5 bases; unmatched bases: 7. CDR1 and CDR2 (germline): MNHEY, SMNVEV (reference sequence). CDR3 amino acids: CASSLSRTSGMGETQYF. The CDR3 DNA reads TGTGCCAGCAGTTTATCTAGGACTAGCGGGATGGGCGAGACCCAGTACTTC.

V gene TRBV19 combines with J gene TRBJ2-7; TRBD1 agrees at 8 bases. Germline assignment: CDR1 LNHDA and CDR2 SQIVND (reference sequence). CDR3 size: 15 residues. With V trimmed by 4 bases and J by 2 bases, 7 bases remained unmatched. CDR3 amino acids: CASSTRQGSTYEQYF. The CDR3 nucleotides are TGTGCCAGTAGTACTCGACAGGGGTCCACCTACGAGCAGTACTTC. Combining the CDR3 with reference TRBV19 and TRBJ2-7 gives the whole variable domain DGGITQSPKYLFRKEGQNVTLSCEQNLNHDAMYWYRQDPGQGLRLIYYSQIVNDFQKGDIAEGYSVSREKKESFPLTVTSAQKNPTAFYLCASSTRQGSTYEQYFGPGTRLTVT.

V gene TRBV18 combines with J gene TRBJ2-5; D perhaps matches TRBD2 (5 bases). With 3 bases removed from V and 3 bases from J, the gap between germline ends came to 8 bases. This CDR3 has 13 amino acids. Germline V gene data show CDR1 as KGHSH and CDR2 as LQKENI. CDR3 region: CASSPTLEETQYF. DNA for the CDR3: TGTGCCAGCTCACCCACACTAGAAGAGACCCAGTACTTC. Full variable domain (remainder filled in from reference TRBV18 and TRBJ2-5): NAGVMQNPRHLVRRRGQEARLRCSPMKGHSHVYWYRQLPEEGLKFMVYLQKENIIDESGMPKERFSAEFPKEGPSILRIQQVVRGDSAAYFCASSPTLEETQYFGPGTRLLVL.

This chain links TRBV3-1 (or the pseudogene TRBV3-2) with TRBJ1-5; maybe TRBD1 (5 bases). Germline V gives CDR1 LGHDT, CDR2 YNNKEL (reference sequence). This CDR3 is built from 13 residues. Trimming took 0 bases from V and 7 from J, leaving 7 bases between them. The DNA for the CDR3 is TGTGCCAGCAGCCAAGATGGGGGGCAGCCCCAGCATTTT. Translating gives CASSQDGGQPQHF.

The chain couples TRBV5-6 to TRBJ1-1; D is ambiguous. The ends were cut back, 0 bases at V and 4 bases at J, with 7 bases in the middle. The CDR3 spans 13 residues. Germline V lookup: CDR1 SGHDT, CDR2 YYEEEE. As DNA, the CDR3 is TGTGCCAGCAGCTTGGGTGCAACCACTGAAGCTTTCTTT. Translation: CASSLGATTEAFF. The whole variable domain, remainder taken from reference TRBV5-6 and TRBJ1-1, is DAGVTQSPTHLIKTRGQQVTLRCSPKSGHDTVSWYQQALGQGPQFIFQYYEEEERQRGNFPDRFSGHQFPNYSSELNVNALLLGDSALYLCASSLGATTEAFFGQGTRLTVV.

This clone was seen a handful of times. The gene calls are TRBV3-1 (or the pseudogene TRBV3-2) and TRBJ2-7; D gene unclear. The CDR3 spans 15 residues. The germline gives CDR1 LGHDT, CDR2 YNNKEL (reference sequence). The V gene lost 2 bases and the J gene lost 1 base, with 12 bases spanning the gap. The CDR3 DNA follows: TGTGCCAGCAGCCAAATTACTCTCGGATCCTACGAGCAGTACTTC. Translating gives CASSQITLGSYEQYF.

This clone has only a few counts. The J gene is TRBJ2-7, the V gene TRBV5-5; D is undetermined. The CDR3 runs 11 residues. Per the germline V gene, CDR1 is SGHKS and CDR2 is YYEKEE (reference sequence). V was trimmed by 0 bases and J by 4 bases, leaving 2 bases between them. The CDR3 loop is CASSLAYEQYF. CDR3 bases: TGTGCCAGCAGCTTGGCTTACGAGCAGTACTTC.

Here the CDR3 DNA reads TGTGCCAGCAGCCTACCTTTACTAGTGGGAGAGACCCAGTACTTC. It is translated as CASSLPLLVGETQYF. The V and J genes are TRBV7-8 and TRBJ2-5; D possibly corresponds to TRBD2 (5 bases). This CDR3 is 15 amino acids long. V lost 5 bases, J lost 4 bases, and 17 bases lay in between. Germline values: CDR1 SGHVS, CDR2 FQNEAQ.

This clone has a single count. The chain combines TRBV11-3 with TRBJ1-1; a weak D match, TRBD1 (5 bases). The germline gives CDR1 SGHNT, CDR2 YENEEA. Trimming shortened V by 5 bases and J by 4 bases, and 8 bases separated the two germline ends. The CDR3 totals 12 residues. CDR3 DNA: TGTGCCAGCAGCCCCGGGGGCACTGAAGCTTTCTTT. Encoded protein: CASSPGGTEAFF.

This clone was detected only once. This rearrangement joins TRBV9 to TRBJ1-1; D gene uncertain. CDR3 length: 15 amino acids. Trimming took 0 bases from V and 1 from J, leaving 10 bases between them. Germline V gene sequence: CDR1 SGDLS, CDR2 YYNGEE. CDR3 region: CASSVGAVPNTEAFF. The CDR3 bases are TGTGCCAGCAGCGTAGGGGCAGTACCGAACACTGAAGCTTTCTTT.

This sequence joins TRBV19 and TRBJ1-6; 7 bases are a match to TRBD1. This CDR3 is built from 15 residues. V dropped 3 bases and J dropped 5; count of bases not matched to a gene: 4. Germline-derived CDR1 and CDR2 are LNHDA and SQIVND (reference sequence). Written as DNA, the CDR3 is TGTGCCAGTAGTATCCTCGACAGGGATAATTCACCCCTCCACTTT. Residues: CASSILDRDNSPLHF.

This clone was seen a few times. The chain combines TRBV27 with TRBJ1-1, with unresolved D. The CDR3 is made up of 13 amino acids. Germline V CDR1 and CDR2: MNHEY, SMNVEV (reference sequence). V shed 3 bases and J shed 0 bases, with 5 bases lying between them. The CDR3 here is CASSLEVNTEAFF. CDR3 coding DNA: TGTGCCAGCAGTTTGGAGGTGAACACTGAAGCTTTCTTT.

The V and J genes are TRBV4-3 and TRBJ1-2, with D uncertain. The germline gives CDR1 LGHNA, CDR2 YSLEER. The length of the CDR3 is 13 residues. V was pared by 1 base and J by 2 bases, with 5 bases between. The CDR3 loop reads CASSQALNYGYTF. CDR3 nucleotides: TGCGCCAGCAGCCAAGCTTTGAACTATGGCTACACCTTC.

The chain links TRBV28 to TRBJ1-2; no clear D gene. The CDR3 extends over 12 amino acids. Germline loops: CDR1 MDHEN, CDR2 SYDVKM. Trimming stripped 3 bases from V and 4 bases from J, with 6 bases between. CDR3 in amino acids: CASSLGSYGYTF. The CDR3 DNA follows: TGTGCCAGCAGTTTGGGCAGCTATGGCTACACCTTC.

The CDR3 sequence: CASSLGGSHPNIQYF. The CDR3 region has the DNA TGTGCCAGCAGCTTAGGTGGGAGTCATCCCAACATTCAGTACTTC. V gene TRBV11-2 combines with J gene TRBJ2-4; D perhaps matches TRBD2 (5 bases). This CDR3 contains 15 residues. Germline V CDR1 and CDR2: SGHAT, FQNNGV. Trimming stripped 1 base from V and 7 bases from J, with 14 bases between. Together with reference TRBV11-2 and TRBJ2-4, the CDR3 gives the full variable domain: EAGVAQSPRYKIIEKRQSVAFWCNPISGHATLYWYQQILGQGPKLLIQFQNNGVVDDSQLPKDRFSAERLKGVDSTLKIQPAKLEDSAVYLCASSLGGSHPNIQYFGAGTRLSVL.

The chain links TRBV3-1 (or the pseudogene TRBV3-2) to TRBJ1-2; D remains ambiguous. Germline CDR1 is LGHDT and CDR2 is YNNKEL (reference sequence). CDR3 size: 17 residues. The V end was cut by 1 base, the J end by 0 bases, with 15 bases between. Here the CDR3 DNA reads TGTGCCAGCAGCCAAGTGTTAAGCCTCCCCGCTAACTATGGCTACACCTTC. Encoded protein: CASSQVLSLPANYGYTF.

The rearrangement links TRBV10-3 to TRBJ1-1; TRBD1 agrees at 7 bases. This CDR3 contains 14 residues. The V and J ends lost 8 bases and 2 bases, in that order; junction bases with no gene match: 8. From germline, CDR1 is ENHRY and CDR2 SYGVKD. CDR3 protein: CAISLGTANTEAFF. As DNA, the CDR3 is TGTGCCATCTCCCTTGGGACAGCAAACACTGAAGCTTTCTTT.

J is TRBJ1-1 and V is TRBV5-6; D not certain. V gave up 1 base and J gave up 7 bases, with 8 bases separating them. Per germline, CDR1 SGHDT and CDR2 YYEEEE. The CDR3 is made up of 12 amino acids. The chain's CDR3 is CASSLKWDEAFF. CDR3 coding DNA: TGTGCCAGCAGCTTGAAGTGGGATGAAGCTTTCTTT.

The rearrangement uses TRBV15 and TRBJ1-1, with D possibly matching TRBD1 (6 bases). Germline assignment: CDR1 LNHNV and CDR2 YYDKDF (reference sequence). The ends were cut back, 2 bases at V and 7 bases at J, with 8 bases in the middle. The CDR3 contains 12 residues. As DNA, the CDR3 is TGTGCCACCAGCAGACCGGACAGTGAAGCTTTCTTT. Translation gives CATSRPDSEAFF.

The chain links TRBV27 to TRBJ2-7; no reliable D call. With 6 bases removed from V and 5 bases from J, the gap between germline ends came to 14 bases. Germline V gives CDR1 MNHEY, CDR2 SMNVEV (reference sequence). CDR3 length equals 13 residues. In DNA form, the CDR3 reads TGTGCCAGCAGATTTTGGGAAGGGCACGAGCAGTACTTC. This gives the protein CASRFWEGHEQYF.

The V gene is TRBV5-5, the J gene TRBJ1-1; no firm D call. This CDR3 has 13 amino acids. Germline CDR1 is SGHKS and CDR2 is YYEKEE (reference sequence). V lost 0 bases and J lost 5, with 8 bases in between. The CDR3 region is CASSLVGKTEAFF. CDR3 sequence (DNA): TGTGCCAGCAGCTTGGTGGGGAAAACTGAAGCTTTCTTT.

The chain recombines TRBV18 with TRBJ1-4; unclear D gene. V gave up 0 bases and J gave up 3 bases, with 8 bases separating them. The CDR3 extends over 15 amino acids. Germline loops: CDR1 KGHSH, CDR2 LQKENI. CDR3 residues: CASSPPGAPNEKLFF. Written as DNA, the CDR3 is TGTGCCAGCTCACCACCGGGAGCTCCTAATGAAAAACTGTTTTTT.